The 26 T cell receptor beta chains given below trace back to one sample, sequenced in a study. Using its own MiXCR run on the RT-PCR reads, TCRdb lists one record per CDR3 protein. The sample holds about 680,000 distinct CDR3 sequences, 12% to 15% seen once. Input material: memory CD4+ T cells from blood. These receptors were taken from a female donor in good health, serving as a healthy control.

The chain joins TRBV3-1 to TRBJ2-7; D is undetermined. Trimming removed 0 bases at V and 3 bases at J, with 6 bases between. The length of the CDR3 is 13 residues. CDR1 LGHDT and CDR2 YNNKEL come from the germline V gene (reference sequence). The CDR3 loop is CASSQEMLYEQYF. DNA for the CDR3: TGTGCCAGCAGCCAAGAGATGCTCTACGAGCAGTACTTC.

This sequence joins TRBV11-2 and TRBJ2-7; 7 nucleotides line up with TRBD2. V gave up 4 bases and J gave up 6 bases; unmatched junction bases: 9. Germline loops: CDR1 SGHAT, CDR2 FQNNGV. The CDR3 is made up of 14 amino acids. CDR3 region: CASSSSGEVGEQYF. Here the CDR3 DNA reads TGTGCCAGCAGCTCGAGCGGGGAGGTTGGCGAGCAGTACTTC.

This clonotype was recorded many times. The DNA for the CDR3 is TGTGCCAGCAGCCCCACATCAGGGGTCGGCTACACCTTC. Amino acid sequence: CASSPTSGVGYTF. The chain uses TRBV7-9 and TRBJ1-2, with D perhaps TRBD1 (6 bases). The ends were cut back, 5 bases at V and 8 bases at J, with 15 bases in the middle. Germline V gene data show CDR1 as SEHNR and CDR2 as FQNEAQ (reference sequence). The CDR3 contains 13 residues.

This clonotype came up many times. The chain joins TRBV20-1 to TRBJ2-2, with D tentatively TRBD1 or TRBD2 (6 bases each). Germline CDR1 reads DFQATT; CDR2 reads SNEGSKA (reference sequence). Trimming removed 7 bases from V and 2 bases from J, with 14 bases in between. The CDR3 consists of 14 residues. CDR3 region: CSVAGGDNTGELFF. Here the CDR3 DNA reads TGCAGTGTAGCCGGGGGCGATAACACCGGGGAGCTGTTTTTT.

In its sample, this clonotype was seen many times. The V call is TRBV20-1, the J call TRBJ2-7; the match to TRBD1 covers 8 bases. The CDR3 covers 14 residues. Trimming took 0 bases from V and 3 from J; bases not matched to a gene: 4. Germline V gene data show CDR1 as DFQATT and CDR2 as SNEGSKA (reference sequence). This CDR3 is CSARDSGQGYEQYF. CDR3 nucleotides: TGCAGTGCTAGAGACTCAGGACAGGGCTACGAGCAGTACTTC.

The CDR3 is CASSQEGTSAGATQYF. CDR3 DNA sequence: TGCGCCAGCAGCCAAGAGGGGACTAGCGCAGGGGCGACACAGTACTTC. The chain links TRBV4-3 to TRBJ2-5; 10 nucleotides agree with TRBD2. From germline, CDR1 is LGHNA and CDR2 YSLEER. Losses at the gene ends were 0 bases for V and 11 bases for J; bases not matched to a gene: 12. CDR3 size: 16 residues.

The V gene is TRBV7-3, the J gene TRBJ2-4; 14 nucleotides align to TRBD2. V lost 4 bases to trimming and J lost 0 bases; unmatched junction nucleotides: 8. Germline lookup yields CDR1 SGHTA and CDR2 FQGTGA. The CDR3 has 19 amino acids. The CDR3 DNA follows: TGTGCCAGCAGCTACCCTGGACTAGCGGGAGGACCAGCCAAAAACATTCAGTACTTC. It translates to CASSYPGLAGGPAKNIQYF. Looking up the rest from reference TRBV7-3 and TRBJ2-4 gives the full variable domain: GAGVSQTPSNKVTEKGKYVELRCDPISGHTALYWYRQSLGQGPEFLIYFQGTGAADDSGLPNDRFFAVRPEGSVSTLKIQRTERGDSAVYLCASSYPGLAGGPAKNIQYFGAGTRLSVL.

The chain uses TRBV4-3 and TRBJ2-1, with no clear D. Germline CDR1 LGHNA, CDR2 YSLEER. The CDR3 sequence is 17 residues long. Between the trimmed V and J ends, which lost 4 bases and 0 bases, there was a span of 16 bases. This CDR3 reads CASSPTVHPSSYNEQFF. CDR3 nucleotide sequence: TGCGCCAGCAGCCCGACTGTACACCCGAGCTCCTACAATGAGCAGTTCTTC.

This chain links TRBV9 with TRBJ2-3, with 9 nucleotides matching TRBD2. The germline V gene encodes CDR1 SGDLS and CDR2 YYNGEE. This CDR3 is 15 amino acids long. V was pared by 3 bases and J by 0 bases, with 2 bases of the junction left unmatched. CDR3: CASSGLAVSTDTQYF. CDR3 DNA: TGTGCCAGCAGCGGACTAGCGGTAAGCACAGATACGCAGTATTTT.

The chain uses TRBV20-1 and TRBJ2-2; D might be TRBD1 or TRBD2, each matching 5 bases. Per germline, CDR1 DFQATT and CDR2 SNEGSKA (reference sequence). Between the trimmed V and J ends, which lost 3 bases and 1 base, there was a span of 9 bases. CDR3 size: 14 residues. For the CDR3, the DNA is TGCAGTGCTAGTCGTGGGGGGAACACCGGGGAGCTGTTTTTT. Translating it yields CSASRGGNTGELFF.

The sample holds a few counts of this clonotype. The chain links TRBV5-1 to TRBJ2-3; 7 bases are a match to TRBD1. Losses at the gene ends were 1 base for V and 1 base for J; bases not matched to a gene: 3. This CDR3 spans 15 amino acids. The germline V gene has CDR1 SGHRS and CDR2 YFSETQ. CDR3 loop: CASSLPGTGTDTQYF. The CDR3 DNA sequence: TGCGCCAGCAGCTTGCCCGGGACAGGCACAGATACGCAGTATTTT. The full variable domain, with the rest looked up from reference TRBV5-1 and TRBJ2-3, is KAGVTQTPRYLIKTRGQQVTLSCSPISGHRSVSWYQQTPGQGLQFLFEYFSETQRNKGNFPGRFSGRQFSNSRSEMNVSTLELGDSALYLCASSLPGTGTDTQYFGPGTRLTVL.

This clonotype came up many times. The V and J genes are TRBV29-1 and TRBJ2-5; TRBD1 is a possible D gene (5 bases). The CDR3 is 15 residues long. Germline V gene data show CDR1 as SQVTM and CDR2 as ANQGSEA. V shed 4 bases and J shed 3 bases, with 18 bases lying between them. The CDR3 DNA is TGCAGCGTTGGTTTGTCGCCCTCCAGGGAAGAGACCCAGTACTTC. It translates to CSVGLSPSREETQYF. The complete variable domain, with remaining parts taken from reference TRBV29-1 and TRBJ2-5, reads SAVISQKPSRDICQRGTSLTIQCQVDSQVTMMFWYRQQPGQSLTLIATANQGSEATYESGFVIDKFPISRPNLTFSTLTVSNMSPEDSSIYLCSVGLSPSREETQYFGPGTRLLVL.

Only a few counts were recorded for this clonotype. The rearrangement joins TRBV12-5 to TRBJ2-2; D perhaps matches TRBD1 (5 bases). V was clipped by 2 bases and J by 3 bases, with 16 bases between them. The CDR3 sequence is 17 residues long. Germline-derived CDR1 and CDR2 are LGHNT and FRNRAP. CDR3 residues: CASGLSRTQTDTGELFF. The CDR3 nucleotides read TGTGCTAGTGGTTTGTCACGGACACAAACTGACACCGGGGAGCTGTTTTTT. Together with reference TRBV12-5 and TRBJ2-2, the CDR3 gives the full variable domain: DARVTQTPRHKVTEMGQEVTMRCQPILGHNTVFWYRQTMMQGLELLAYFRNRAPLDDSGMPKDRFSAEMPDATLATLKIQPSEPRDSAVYFCASGLSRTQTDTGELFFGEGSRLTVL.

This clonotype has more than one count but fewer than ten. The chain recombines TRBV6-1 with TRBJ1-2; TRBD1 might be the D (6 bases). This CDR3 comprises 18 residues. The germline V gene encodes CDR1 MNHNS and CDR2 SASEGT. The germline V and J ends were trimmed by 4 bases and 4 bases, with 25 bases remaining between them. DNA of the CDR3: TGTGCCAGCAGTGGGCCTATGTCCGGGACACAAGATTTCTATGGCTACACCTTC. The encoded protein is CASSGPMSGTQDFYGYTF.

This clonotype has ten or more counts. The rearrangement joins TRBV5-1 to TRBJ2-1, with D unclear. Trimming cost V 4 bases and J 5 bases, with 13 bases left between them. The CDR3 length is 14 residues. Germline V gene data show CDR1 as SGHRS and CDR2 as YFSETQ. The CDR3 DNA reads TGCGCCAGCAGCCGGATGACAAACGACAATGAGCAGTTCTTC. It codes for CASSRMTNDNEQFF.

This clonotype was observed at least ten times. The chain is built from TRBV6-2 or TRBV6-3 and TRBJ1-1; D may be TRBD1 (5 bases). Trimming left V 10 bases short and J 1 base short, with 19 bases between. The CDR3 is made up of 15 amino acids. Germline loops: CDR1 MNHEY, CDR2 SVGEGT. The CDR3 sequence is CATLPQNRWNTEAFF. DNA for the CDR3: TGTGCCACCCTCCCCCAGAACAGGTGGAACACTGAAGCTTTCTTT.

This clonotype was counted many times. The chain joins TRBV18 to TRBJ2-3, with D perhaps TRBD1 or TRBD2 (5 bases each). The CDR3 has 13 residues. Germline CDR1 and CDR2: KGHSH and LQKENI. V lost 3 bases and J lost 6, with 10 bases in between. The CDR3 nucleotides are TGTGCCAGCTCACCGGGACCGGGGGATACGCAGTATTTT. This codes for CASSPGPGDTQYF.

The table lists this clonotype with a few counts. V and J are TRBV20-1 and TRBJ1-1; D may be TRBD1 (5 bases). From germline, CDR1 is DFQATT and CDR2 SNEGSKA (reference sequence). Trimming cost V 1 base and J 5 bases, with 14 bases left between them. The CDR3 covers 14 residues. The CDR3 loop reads CSARGTAGWTEAFF. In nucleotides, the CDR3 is TGCAGTGCTAGAGGTACTGCAGGGTGGACTGAAGCTTTCTTT.

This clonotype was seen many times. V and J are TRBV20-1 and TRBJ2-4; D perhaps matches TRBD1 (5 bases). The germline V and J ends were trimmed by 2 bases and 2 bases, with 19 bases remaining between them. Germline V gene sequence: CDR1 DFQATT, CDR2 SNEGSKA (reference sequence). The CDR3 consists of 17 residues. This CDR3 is CSARPIAGRGPKNIQYF. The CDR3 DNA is TGCAGTGCTAGACCTATCGCAGGAAGGGGTCCCAAAAACATTCAGTACTTC.

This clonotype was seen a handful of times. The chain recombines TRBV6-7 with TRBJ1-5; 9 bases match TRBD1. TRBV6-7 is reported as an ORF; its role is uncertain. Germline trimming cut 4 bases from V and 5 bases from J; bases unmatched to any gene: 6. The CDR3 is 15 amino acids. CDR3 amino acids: CASSSGQGKDQPQHF. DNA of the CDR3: TGTGCCAGCAGTTCCGGACAGGGGAAAGATCAGCCCCAGCATTTT.

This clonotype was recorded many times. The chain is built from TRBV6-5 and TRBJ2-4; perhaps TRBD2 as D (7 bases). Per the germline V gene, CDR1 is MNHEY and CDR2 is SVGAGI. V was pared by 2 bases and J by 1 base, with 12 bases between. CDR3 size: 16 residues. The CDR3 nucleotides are TGTGCCAGCAGTTACGGGGGGGCTAAGGCCAAAAACATTCAGTACTTC. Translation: CASSYGGAKAKNIQYF.

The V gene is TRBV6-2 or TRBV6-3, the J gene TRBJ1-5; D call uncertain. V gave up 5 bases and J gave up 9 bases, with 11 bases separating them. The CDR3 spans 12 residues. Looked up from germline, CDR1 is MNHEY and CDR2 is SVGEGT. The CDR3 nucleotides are TGTGCCAGCAGTGTAAAGGGAGGGCCCCAGCATTTT. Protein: CASSVKGGPQHF.

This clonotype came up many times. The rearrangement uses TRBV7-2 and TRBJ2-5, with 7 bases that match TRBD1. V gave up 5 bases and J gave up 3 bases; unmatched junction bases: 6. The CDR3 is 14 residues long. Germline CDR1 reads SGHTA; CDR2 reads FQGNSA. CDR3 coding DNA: TGTGCCAGCAGCCCCGACAGGGTGAAAGAGACCCAGTACTTC. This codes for CASSPDRVKETQYF.

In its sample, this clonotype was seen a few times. CDR3 sequence: CASSVDPGDQPQHF. The CDR3, as DNA: TGTGCCAGCAGCGTAGACCCAGGGGATCAGCCCCAGCATTTT. The chain joins TRBV9 to TRBJ1-5, with a weak D call TRBD1 (6 bases). Trimming stripped 0 bases from V and 5 bases from J, with 9 bases between. From germline, CDR1 is SGDLS and CDR2 YYNGEE. This CDR3 contains 14 residues. The whole variable domain, filled in from reference TRBV9 and TRBJ1-5, reads DSGVTQTPKHLITATGQRVTLRCSPRSGDLSVYWYQQSLDQGLQFLIQYYNGEERAKGNILERFSAQQFPDLHSELNLSSLELGDSALYFCASSVDPGDQPQHFGDGTRLSIL.

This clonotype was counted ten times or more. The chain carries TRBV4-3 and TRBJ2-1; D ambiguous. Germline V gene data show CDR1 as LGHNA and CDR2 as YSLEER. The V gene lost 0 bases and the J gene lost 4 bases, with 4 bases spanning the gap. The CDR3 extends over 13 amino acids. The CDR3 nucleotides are TGCGCCAGCAGCCAAGAGGGATACAATGAGCAGTTCTTC. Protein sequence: CASSQEGYNEQFF.

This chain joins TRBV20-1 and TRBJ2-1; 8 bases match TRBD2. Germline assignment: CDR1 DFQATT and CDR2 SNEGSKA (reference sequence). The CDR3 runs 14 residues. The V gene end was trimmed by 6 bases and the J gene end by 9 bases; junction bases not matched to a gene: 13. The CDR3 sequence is CSASEQRELGEQFF. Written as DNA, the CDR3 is TGCAGTGCCTCCGAGCAGCGGGAGTTGGGTGAGCAGTTCTTC.